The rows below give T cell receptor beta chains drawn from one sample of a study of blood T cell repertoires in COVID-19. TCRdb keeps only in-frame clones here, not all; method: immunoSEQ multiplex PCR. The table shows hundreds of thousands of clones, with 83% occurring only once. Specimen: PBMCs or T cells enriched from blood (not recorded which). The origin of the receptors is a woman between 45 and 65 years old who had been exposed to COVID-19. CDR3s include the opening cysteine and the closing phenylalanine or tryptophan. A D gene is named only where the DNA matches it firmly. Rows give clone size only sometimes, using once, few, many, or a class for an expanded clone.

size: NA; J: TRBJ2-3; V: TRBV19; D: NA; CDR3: CASSRRQESTRDTQYF; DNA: TGTGCCAGTAGTCGGCGACAGGAGAGCACCCGGGATACGCAGTATTTT
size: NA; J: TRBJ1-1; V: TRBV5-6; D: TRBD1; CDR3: CASSSTGVWSEAFF; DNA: TGTGCCAGCAGCTCGACAGGGGTTTGGTCTGAAGCTTTCTTT
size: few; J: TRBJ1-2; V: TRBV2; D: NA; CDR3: CASSLQGNYGYTF; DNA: TGTGCCAGCAGCCTCCAGGGGAACTATGGCTACACCTTC
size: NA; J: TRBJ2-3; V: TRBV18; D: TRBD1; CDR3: CASSPSDRGDTQYF; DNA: TGTGCCAGCTCACCATCGGACAGGGGGGATACGCAGTATTTT
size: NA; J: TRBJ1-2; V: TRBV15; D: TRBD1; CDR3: CATTSQGQGPRGGGYTF; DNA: TGTGCCACCACCTCCCAAGGACAGGGGCCCCGGGGCGGGGGCTACACCTTC
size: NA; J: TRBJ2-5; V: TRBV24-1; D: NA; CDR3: CATSDPQTKAQYF; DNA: TGTGCCACCAGTGACCCGCAGACAAAAGCCCAGTACTTC
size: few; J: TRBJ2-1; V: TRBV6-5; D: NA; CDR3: CASSMRKTPWNEQFF; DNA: TGTGCCAGCTCCATGCGGAAGACCCCCTGGAATGAGCAGTTCTTC
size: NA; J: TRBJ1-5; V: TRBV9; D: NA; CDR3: CASSVEGGQPQHF; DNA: TGTGCCAGCAGCGTAGAAGGAGGTCAGCCCCAGCATTTT
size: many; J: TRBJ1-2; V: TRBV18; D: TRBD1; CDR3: CASSNQQGAAGYTF; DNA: TGTGCCAGCTCAAATCAACAGGGGGCGGCTGGCTACACCTTC
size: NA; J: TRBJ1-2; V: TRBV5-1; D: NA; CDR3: CASTPGGHSDYGYTF; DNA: TGCGCCAGCACCCCGGGGGGGCACAGTGATTATGGCTACACCTTC
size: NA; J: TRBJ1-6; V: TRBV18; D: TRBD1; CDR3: CATQGDLKSPLHF; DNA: TGTGCCACCCAGGGGGACCTCAAGTCACCCCTCCACTTT
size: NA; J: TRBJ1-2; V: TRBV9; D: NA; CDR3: CASSPDQGIYGYTF; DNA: TGTGCCAGCAGCCCTGATCAGGGAATCTATGGCTACACCTTC
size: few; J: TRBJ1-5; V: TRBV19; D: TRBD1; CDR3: CASMGQGAEPQHF; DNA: TGTGCCAGTATGGGACAGGGGGCTGAGCCCCAGCATTTT
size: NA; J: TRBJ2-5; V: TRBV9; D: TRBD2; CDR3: CASSVDSTSGVKETQYF; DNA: TGTGCCAGCAGCGTAGACTCTACTAGCGGGGTCAAAGAGACCCAGTACTTC
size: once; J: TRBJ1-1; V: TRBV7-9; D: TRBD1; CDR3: CASSPSGTVIEAFF; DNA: TGTGCCAGCAGCCCCTCCGGGACAGTCATTGAAGCTTTCTTT
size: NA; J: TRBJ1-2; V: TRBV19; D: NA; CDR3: CASTILGGARNYGYTF; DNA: TGTGCCAGTACGATTTTAGGGGGGGCGCGGAACTATGGCTACACCTTC
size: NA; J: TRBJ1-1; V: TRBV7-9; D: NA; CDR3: CAIGGSTEAFF; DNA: TGTGCCATCGGGGGAAGCACTGAAGCTTTCTTT
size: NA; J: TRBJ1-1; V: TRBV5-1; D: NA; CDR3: CASSLQGSTEAFF; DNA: TGCGCCAGCAGCCTGCAGGGTAGCACTGAAGCTTTCTTT
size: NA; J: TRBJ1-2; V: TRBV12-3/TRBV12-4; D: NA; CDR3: CASSLAGSYGYTF; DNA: TGTGCCAGCAGTTTGGCGGGTAGCTATGGCTACACCTTC
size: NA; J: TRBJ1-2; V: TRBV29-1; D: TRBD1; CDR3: CSVGQDYGYTF; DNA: TGCAGCGTAGGACAGGATTATGGCTACACCTTC
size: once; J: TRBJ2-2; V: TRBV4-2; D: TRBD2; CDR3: CASSQASAGANTGELFF; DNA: TGTGCCAGCAGCCAAGCATCAGCGGGGGCAAACACCGGGGAGCTGTTTTTT
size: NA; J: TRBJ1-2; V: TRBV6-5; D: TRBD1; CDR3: CASSPKQGIGYTF; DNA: TGTGCCAGCAGTCCGAAACAGGGGATCGGCTACACCTTC
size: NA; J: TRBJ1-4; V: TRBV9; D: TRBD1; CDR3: CASSVEGTGSEKLFF; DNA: TGTGCCAGCAGCGTAGAAGGGACAGGGAGTGAAAAACTGTTTTTT
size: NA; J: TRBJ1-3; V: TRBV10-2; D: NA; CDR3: CASRGGPGNTIYF; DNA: TGCGCCAGCAGGGGAGGACCTGGAAACACCATATATTTT
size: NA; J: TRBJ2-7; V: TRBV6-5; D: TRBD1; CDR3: CASSRTGTGSYEQYF; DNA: TGTGCCAGCAGCCGAACCGGGACAGGCTCCTACGAGCAGTACTTC
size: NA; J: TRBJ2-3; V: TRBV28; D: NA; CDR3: CASNGLSVTQYF; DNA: TGTGCCAGCAATGGACTTAGTGTTACGCAGTATTTT
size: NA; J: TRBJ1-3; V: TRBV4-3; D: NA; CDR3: CASSQDLYRDVGNTIYF; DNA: TGCGCCAGCAGCCAAGATCTCTACAGGGACGTAGGAAACACCATATATTTT
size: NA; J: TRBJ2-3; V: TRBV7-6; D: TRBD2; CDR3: CASSRWTSGGAMTDTQYF; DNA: TGTGCCAGCAGCCGATGGACTAGCGGGGGGGCCATGACAGATACGCAGTATTTT
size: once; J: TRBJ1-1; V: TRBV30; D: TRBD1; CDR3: CAWTGGVNTEAFF; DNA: TGTGCCTGGACAGGGGGTGTGAACACTGAAGCTTTCTTT
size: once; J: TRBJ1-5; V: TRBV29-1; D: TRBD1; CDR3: CSDGTGNQPQHF; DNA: TGCAGCGATGGGACAGGCAATCAGCCCCAGCATTTT
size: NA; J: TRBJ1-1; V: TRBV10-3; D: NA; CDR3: CAIRETRLTEAFF; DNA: TGTGCCATCAGGGAAACCCGACTCACTGAAGCTTTCTTT
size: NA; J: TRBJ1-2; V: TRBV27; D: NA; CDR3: CASSPGGDGYTF; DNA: TGTGCCAGCAGTCCTGGGGGGGATGGCTACACCTTC
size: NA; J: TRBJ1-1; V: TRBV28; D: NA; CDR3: CAAGGTEAFF; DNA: TGTGCAGCGGGCGGCACTGAAGCTTTCTTT
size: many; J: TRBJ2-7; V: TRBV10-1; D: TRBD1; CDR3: CASSDGTGMYEQYF; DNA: TGCGCCAGCAGTGACGGGACAGGGATGTACGAGCAGTACTTC
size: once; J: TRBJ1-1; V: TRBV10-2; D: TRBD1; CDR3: CASYGRTGGKFDTEAFF; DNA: TGCGCCAGCTACGGACGGACAGGGGGTAAGTTCGACACTGAAGCTTTCTTT
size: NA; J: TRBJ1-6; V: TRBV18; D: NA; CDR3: CASSPQATANSPLHF; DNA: TGTGCCAGCTCACCACAGGCAACAGCCAATTCACCCCTCCACTTT
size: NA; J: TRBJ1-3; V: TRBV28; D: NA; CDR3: CASGGARGNTIYF; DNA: TGTGCCAGCGGGGGGGCGCGAGGAAACACCATATATTTT
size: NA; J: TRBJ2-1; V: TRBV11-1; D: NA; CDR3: CASSLRLINEQFF; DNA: TGTGCCAGCAGCTTACGACTTATCAATGAGCAGTTCTTC
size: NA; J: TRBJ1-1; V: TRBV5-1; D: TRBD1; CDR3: CASTKQGVNTEAFF; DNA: TGCGCCAGCACCAAACAGGGGGTGAACACTGAAGCTTTCTTT
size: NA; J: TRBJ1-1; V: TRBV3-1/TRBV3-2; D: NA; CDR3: CASSRGVGADTEAFF; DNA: TGTGCCAGCAGCCGTGGCGTCGGAGCCGACACTGAAGCTTTCTTT
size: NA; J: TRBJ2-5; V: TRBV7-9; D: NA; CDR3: CASSLDVAAQYF; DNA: TGTGCCAGCAGCTTAGATGTGGCCGCCCAGTACTTC
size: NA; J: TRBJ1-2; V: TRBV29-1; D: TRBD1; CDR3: CSVNDRGNYGYTF; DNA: TGCAGCGTTAATGACAGGGGGAACTATGGCTACACCTTC
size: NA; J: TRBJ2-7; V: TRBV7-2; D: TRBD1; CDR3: CASSQGVTYEQYF; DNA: TGTGCCAGCAGCCAGGGGGTCACCTACGAGCAGTACTTC
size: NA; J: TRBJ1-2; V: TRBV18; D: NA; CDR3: CASSPSPGTGNYGYTF; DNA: TGTGCCAGCTCACCATCCCCCGGCACAGGGAACTATGGCTACACCTTC